This T cell receptor (beta chain) was retrieved from a study of blood T cell repertoires in COVID-19 (dated by TCRdb to 2019 to 2021). Describing the broader study: The collaborator samples originated in the United States, Italy and Spain and spanned the acute and convalescent phases of COVID-19. The prospective study material was composed of cDNA or gDNA derived from T cells, B-cell-depleted T cells, or PBMCs. Subjects who had been exposed to COVID-19, were actively infected with it, or had recovered from it provided the deeply sampled blood TCRbeta repertoires that made up the dataset. The repertoires were released in a freely available public database intended as a resource for research on the immune response to SARS-CoV-2. Samples came from the ongoing ImmuneRACE study (first 160 participants) plus 1,254 subjects from 6 global collaborators. Sample metadata almost always included a de-identified subject ID, COVID-19 status, age in years and sex. HLA class I and class II types, where available, came from metadata supplied by the sample provider rather than from assay-based typing. The investigation overall reported the following: The quantity of clinical and demographic metadata differed by source and by participant and was supplied without curation.

About this clone itself: Its antigen is unknown. The sample holds no much larger clone one base away, and base qualities are not on file.

The collaborating institutions used their own protocols to collect whole blood in K2EDTA tubes. Collaborator samples were shipped for TCRbeta analysis as frozen whole blood, isolated PBMCs, or DNA extracted from either sample type. TCRbeta CDR3 regions were amplified from genomic DNA by means of the immunoSEQ Assay, a bias-controlled multiplex PCR. On the authors' methods: The number of nucleated cells in each sample was estimated from the amplification of reference gene primers within the assay. To quantify the absolute abundance of each unique TCRbeta CDR3 rearrangement, sequence reads were collapsed and filtered. For each sample, productive Simpson clonality was calculated by taking the square root of Simpson's diversity index across productive rearrangements. Entries here come from immuneACCESS through TCRdb and include only in-frame sequences with V and J called. Some clones fail to appear in such tables; in the studies checked, an unresolved V gene covers under half of the shortfall, and the cause of the remainder is unknown. The V and J calls and clone size were taken over from that table, and D and trimming were inferred from the DNA. For this sample there are 35,000 to 45,000 clones; 89% appear just once. The top ten clones comprise about 0.4% of the sample.

As encoded in the germline V gene (reference sequence), CDR1 is DFQATT while CDR2 is SNEGSKA. From the cysteine up to the phenylalanine, the CDR3 has a length of 15 residues. The only DNA kept is the CDR3, 45 bases in frame from the first base. V lost 3 bases and J lost 2 bases; the stretch between them is 13 bases long. Here the chain combines TRBV20-1 and TRBJ2-2, with no reliable assignment of the D segment. Sample: peripheral blood. This TCR came from a human donor in a cohort sampled during active COVID-19. The DNA sequence follows: TGCAGTGCTAGTTCGGCGACTGTTAACACCGGGGAGCTGTTTTTT. It translates to CSASSATVNTGELFF.